The 8 T cell receptor beta chains below all came from one sample that was sequenced in a study of response to subunit inactivated influenza vaccine. TCRdb redid the calling of the RT-PCR reads with MiXCR, one entry per CDR3 protein. Here the sample spans more than 150,000 distinct CDR3 sequences, about a tenth being singletons. The specimen was non-naive T cells sorted from PBMCs, collected on the day of vaccination. The source of these receptors is a man aged 50-60 years who received an inactivated influenza vaccine.

This clonotype was seen a single time. The chain links TRBV27 to TRBJ2-1, with 14 nucleotides matching TRBD2. This CDR3 has 17 residues. The V gene end was trimmed by 6 bases and the J gene end by 6 bases; junction bases not matched to a gene: 10. The germline CDR1 and CDR2 sequences are MNHEY and SMNVEV (reference sequence). CDR3 loop: CASSRRGLAGVSNEQFF. CDR3 bases: TGTGCCAGCAGCCGAAGGGGACTAGCGGGAGTATCCAATGAGCAGTTCTTC.

In this sample, this clonotype turned up a few times. CDR3 nucleotide sequence: TGCAGTGCCCAGGGACAGTTGACCTACGAGCAGTACTTC. Translating gives CSAQGQLTYEQYF. The rearrangement links TRBV20-1 to TRBJ2-7, with 7 bases that match TRBD1. V shed 6 bases and J 2 bases; nucleotides not matched to a gene: 7. Germline-derived CDR1 and CDR2 are DFQATT and SNEGSKA (reference sequence). The CDR3 is 13 amino acids.

The chain combines TRBV5-1 with TRBJ1-2, with D perhaps matching TRBD1 (5 bases). Germline CDR1 is SGHRS and CDR2 is YFSETQ. This CDR3 has 13 residues. V lost 4 bases and J lost 4, with 11 bases in between. The CDR3 spells CASSPGDGYGYTF. In DNA, the CDR3 is TGCGCCAGCAGCCCCGGGGACGGCTATGGCTACACCTTC.

In its sample, this clonotype was seen a few times. The chain links TRBV5-1 to TRBJ1-1, with unresolved D. The CDR3 sequence is 16 residues long. Germline loops: CDR1 SGHRS, CDR2 YFSETQ. V lost 0 bases, J lost 2 bases, and 14 bases lay in between. The CDR3: CASSLEGQVFNTEAFF. The CDR3 region has the DNA TGCGCCAGCAGCTTGGAGGGCCAGGTCTTCAACACTGAAGCTTTCTTT.

V and J are TRBV28 and TRBJ1-3; D is undetermined. Germline V gene sequence: CDR1 MDHEN, CDR2 SYDVKM. The CDR3 consists of 13 residues. Deletions cut 7 bases from V and 4 bases from J, with 11 bases between. CDR3 region: CASTAILGNTIYF. CDR3 bases: TGTGCCAGCACCGCCATATTGGGAAACACCATATATTTT.

V gene TRBV4-2 combines with J gene TRBJ2-7; possibly TRBD1 for D (6 bases). Germline assignment: CDR1 LGHNA and CDR2 YNFKEQ. This CDR3 spans 13 amino acids. The V end was cut by 2 bases, the J end by 3 bases, with 8 bases between. CDR3 DNA sequence: TGTGCCAGCAGCCAACCACAGGGCTACGAGCAGTACTTC. Translating gives CASSQPQGYEQYF.

At least ten counts were recorded for this clonotype. The rearrangement joins TRBV5-1 to TRBJ2-5; no clear D gene. V lost 1 base and J lost 4, with 5 bases in between. CDR1 is SGHRS and CDR2 is YFSETQ in the germline V gene. The CDR3 spans 12 residues. CDR3 nucleotides: TGCGCCAGCAGCTTGCTGGCAGAGACCCAGTACTTC. It is translated as CASSLLAETQYF.

The rearrangement uses TRBV12-3 or TRBV12-4 and TRBJ2-7, with TRBD1 identical over 9 bases. The CDR3 contains 15 residues. The V and J ends lost 3 bases and 0 bases, in that order; junction bases with no gene match: 3. Here the CDR3 DNA reads TGTGCCAGCAGTTTCGGACAGGGGAGCTCCTACGAGCAGTACTTC. It codes for CASSFGQGSSYEQYF.